This T cell receptor beta chain appears in the sequencing data of a study of shared clonotypes between healthy human individuals. This CDR3 comprises 16 residues. Profiling relied on immunoSEQ multiplex PCR, and the TCRdb table lists in-frame clones only, not all of them. The profile covers 740,000 or so clones, with more than 70% appearing a single time and around 1.8% taken by the ten largest. This clone has a handful of counts. The gene calls are TRBV21-1 and TRBJ2-1; the table's D call, TRBD2, was not checked against the DNA. TRBV21-1 is designated a pseudogene. The specimen sequenced was memory CD4+ T cells sorted from blood. Documented subset: CD45RA-negative fraction. This TCR was sampled from a woman in her twenties or thirties in good health. CDR3 coding DNA: TGTGCCAGCAGAAATAGGACTAGCGGGAGGGCCGCTGAGCAGTTCTTC. Its protein product is CASRNRTSGRAAEQFF.